The T cell receptor (beta chain) under discussion was sequenced for a study of blood T cells in healthy people across ages (dated by TCRdb to about 2015). The study in broad terms: In model experiments, roughly one uniquely barcoded TCR beta cDNA molecule per two T cells was captured by template switching. Using the same blood draw, the study looked at two additional independent replicas of 1 million unique cDNA reads for two donors, one aged 18 to 29 and the other aged 80 or older. The donors were split into four age groups: young (average approximately 16 years), middle-aged (roughly 42), aged (more than 60) and long-lived (approximately 89). Age-related changes in TCR beta repertoire diversity were measured in the study by deep sequencing normalized with unique cDNA molecular identifiers. To avoid experimental bias, donors of different ages were distributed randomly across sequencing lanes.

What the study reported, not specific to this receptor: Because donor CMV infection status was unknown, age-related changes in expanded clonotypes were potentially confounded. Conclusive comparison of naive and antigen-experienced compartments was prevented by the profiling of bulk unsorted PBMCs. Compared with the aged group, the long-lived group had more naive CD4+ T cells, fewer expanded clones and increased TCR diversity, suggesting age selection. Observed TCR beta diversity per million T cells fell roughly linearly with age, and a significant reduction was already apparent by age about 43. Estimates of total diversity based on one million sequenced T cells were regarded as lower bounds and as underestimates. Observed TCR beta diversity correlated strongly with the percentage of naive T cells measured by flow cytometry.

The CDR3, from cysteine to phenylalanine, totals 13 residues. Here the CDR3 DNA is all that survives: 39 bases in frame from base 1. As encoded in the germline V gene, CDR1 is MNHNS while CDR2 is SASEGT. Cut back by 8 bases and 4 bases, the V and J ends lie 15 bases apart. The roughly 39 donors, aged 6 to 90 years, were systemically healthy Caucasian individuals from Russia. Each donor gave about 9.8 milliliters of peripheral blood, drawn into EDTA-treated Vacutainer tubes. Ficoll-Paque density-gradient centrifugation was used to isolate PBMCs, with at least 6.5 million obtained per sample. Trizol reagent was used to extract total RNA from PBMCs, with at least 5 micrograms per sample. Naive CD45RAhigh/CD27high T cell percentages were measured by flow cytometry on a PBMC aliquot from every donor. The method behind the library was 5' RACE. Data came from an Illumina HiSeq 2500. The second PCR ran for roughly 6 to 11 cycles and used a J-beta primer mix along with a sample-barcoded 5' primer. A unique molecular identifier was introduced onto each TCR beta cDNA molecule by a template-switch 5' adaptor carrying 12 random nucleotides. Each sample yielded at least 3 million CDR3-containing paired-end reads. All of the RNA was converted into first-strand cDNA using the Mint cDNA synthesis kit, with a TRBC-specific oligonucleotide serving as the primer. Following uracil-DNA glycosylase treatment, a first 18-cycle PCR with universal primers M1SS and BC2_uni_R was performed on all cDNA. The study's own analysis went as follows. For normalization, 1 million high-quality reads, each with a distinct molecular identifier, were randomly selected from each sample. Reads with shared molecular identifiers were discarded instead of being binned into consensus sequences. MiTCR, set to a Q25 quality threshold and the strictest error-elimination algorithm, was used for CDR3 identification, clonotype clustering and error correction. A nonparametric unseen species model with Euler transformation was used to estimate lower-bound total TCR beta diversity. The public reads were quality trimmed at Q25 with fastp and then assembled into clones with MiXCR by TCRdb, keeping productive beta chains. Each CDR3 protein gets just one entry, which takes the most common genes and DNA from the rows behind it. These V and J calls are TCRdb output, not the study's own analysis. The sample records about 1,000,000 distinct CDR3 sequences, around 45% of which are singletons. Approximately 17% of the sample belongs to the ten largest clones.

Regarding this clonotype: The specificity of this receptor is unknown. Nothing much larger sits one base from this clone, and base qualities are not available.

The sequenced material came from blood. The sequence was obtained from a woman aged 55-70 years in good health. The rearrangement joined TRBV6-1 to TRBJ2-7; a confident D gene designation cannot be given. The bases are TGTGCCAGCGGGCCTCCCCCTGGGTACGAGCAGTACTTC. The resulting protein is CASGPPPGYEQYF.